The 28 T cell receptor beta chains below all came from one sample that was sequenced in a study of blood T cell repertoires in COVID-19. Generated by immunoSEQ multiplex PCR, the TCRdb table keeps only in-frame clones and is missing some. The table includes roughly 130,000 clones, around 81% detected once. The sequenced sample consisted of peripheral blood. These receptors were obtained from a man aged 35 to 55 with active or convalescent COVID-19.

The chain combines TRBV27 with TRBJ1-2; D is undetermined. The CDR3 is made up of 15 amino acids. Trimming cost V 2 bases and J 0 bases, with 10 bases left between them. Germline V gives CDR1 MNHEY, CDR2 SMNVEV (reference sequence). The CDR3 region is CASSLVAGTNYGYTF. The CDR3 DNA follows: TGTGCCAGCAGTTTAGTGGCAGGAACTAACTATGGCTACACCTTC.

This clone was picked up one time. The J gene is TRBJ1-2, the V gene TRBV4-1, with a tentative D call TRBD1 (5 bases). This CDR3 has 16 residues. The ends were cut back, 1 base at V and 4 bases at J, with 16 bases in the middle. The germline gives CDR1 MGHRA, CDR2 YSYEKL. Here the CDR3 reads CASSQGVRGASYGYTF. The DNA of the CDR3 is TGCGCCAGCAGCCAAGGCGTAAGGGGCGCTTCCTATGGCTACACCTTC.

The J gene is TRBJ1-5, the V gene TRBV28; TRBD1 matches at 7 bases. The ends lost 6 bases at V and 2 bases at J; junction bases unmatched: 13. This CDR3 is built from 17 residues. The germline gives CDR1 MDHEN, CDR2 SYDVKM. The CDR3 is CASRKPRDSRGNQPQHF. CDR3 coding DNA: TGTGCCAGCAGAAAACCCCGGGACAGTAGGGGCAATCAGCCCCAGCATTTT. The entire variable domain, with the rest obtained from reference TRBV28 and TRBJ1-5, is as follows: DVKVTQSSRYLVKRTGEKVFLECVQDMDHENMFWYRQDPGLGLRLIYFSYDVKMKEKGDIPEGYSVSREKKERFSLILESASTNQTSMYLCASRKPRDSRGNQPQHFGDGTRLSIL.

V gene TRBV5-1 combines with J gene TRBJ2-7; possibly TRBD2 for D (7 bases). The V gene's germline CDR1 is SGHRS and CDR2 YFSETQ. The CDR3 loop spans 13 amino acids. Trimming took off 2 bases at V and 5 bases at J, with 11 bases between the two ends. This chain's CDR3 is CASSFTGRDEQYF. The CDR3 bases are TGCGCCAGCAGCTTTACAGGGAGGGACGAGCAGTACTTC.

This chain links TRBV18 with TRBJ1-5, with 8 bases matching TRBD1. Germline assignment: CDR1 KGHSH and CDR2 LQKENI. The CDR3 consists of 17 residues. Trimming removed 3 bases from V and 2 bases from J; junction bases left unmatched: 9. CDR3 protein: CASSPRTGWVGNQPQHF. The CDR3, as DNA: TGTGCCAGCTCACCGAGGACAGGGTGGGTCGGCAATCAGCCCCAGCATTTT.

The CDR3 reads CASSMTAYYGYTF. In DNA form, the CDR3 reads TGCGCCAGCAGTATGACAGCCTACTATGGCTACACCTTC. The genes are TRBV10-1 and TRBJ1-2, with D possibly matching TRBD1 (5 bases). The CDR3 contains 13 residues. The V end lost 5 bases, the J end lost 3 bases, and 10 bases lay between the germline ends. Looked up from germline, CDR1 is WNHNN and CDR2 is SYGVQD (reference sequence).

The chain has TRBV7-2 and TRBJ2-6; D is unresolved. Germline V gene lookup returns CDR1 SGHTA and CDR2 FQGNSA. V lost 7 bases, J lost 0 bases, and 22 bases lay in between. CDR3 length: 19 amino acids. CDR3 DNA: TGTGCCAGCACCAGTACGGGTGAAGCCCTATTCTCTGGGGCCAACGTCCTGACTTTC. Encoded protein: CASTSTGEALFSGANVLTF.

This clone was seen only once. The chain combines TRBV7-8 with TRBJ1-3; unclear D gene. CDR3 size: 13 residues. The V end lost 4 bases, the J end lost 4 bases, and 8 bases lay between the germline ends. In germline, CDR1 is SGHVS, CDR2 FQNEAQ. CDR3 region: CASSSRGGNTIYF. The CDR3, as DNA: TGTGCCAGCAGCTCTAGAGGGGGAAACACCATATATTTT.

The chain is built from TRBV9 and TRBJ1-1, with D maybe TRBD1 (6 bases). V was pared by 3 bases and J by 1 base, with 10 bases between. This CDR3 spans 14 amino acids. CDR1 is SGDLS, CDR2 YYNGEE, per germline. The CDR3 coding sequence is TGTGCCAGCAGCGCCCAGACAGGGAACACTGAAGCTTTCTTT. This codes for CASSAQTGNTEAFF.

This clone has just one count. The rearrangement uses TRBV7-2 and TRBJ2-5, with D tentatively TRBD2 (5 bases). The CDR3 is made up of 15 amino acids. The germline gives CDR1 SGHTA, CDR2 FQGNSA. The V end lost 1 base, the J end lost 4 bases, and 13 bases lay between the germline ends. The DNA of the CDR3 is TGTGCCAGCAGCTTAGACGTAGCTAGCAGAGAGACCCAGTACTTC. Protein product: CASSLDVASRETQYF.

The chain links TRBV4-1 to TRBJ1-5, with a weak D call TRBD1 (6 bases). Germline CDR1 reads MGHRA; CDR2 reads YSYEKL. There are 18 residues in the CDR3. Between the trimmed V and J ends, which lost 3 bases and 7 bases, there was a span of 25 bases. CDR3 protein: CASSHYFEAGAPRQPQHF. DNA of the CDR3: TGCGCCAGCAGCCACTACTTTGAGGCAGGGGCCCCCCGGCAGCCCCAGCATTTT.

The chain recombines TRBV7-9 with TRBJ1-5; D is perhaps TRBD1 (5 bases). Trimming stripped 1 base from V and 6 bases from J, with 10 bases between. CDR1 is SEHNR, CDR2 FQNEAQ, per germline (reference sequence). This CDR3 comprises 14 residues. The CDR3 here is CASSLGAGIQPQHF. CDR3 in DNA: TGTGCCAGCAGCTTAGGGGCAGGGATTCAGCCCCAGCATTTT.

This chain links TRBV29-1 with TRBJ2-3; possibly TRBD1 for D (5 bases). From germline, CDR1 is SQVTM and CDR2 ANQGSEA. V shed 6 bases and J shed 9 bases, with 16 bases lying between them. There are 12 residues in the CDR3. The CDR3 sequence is CSVDLVKGTQYF. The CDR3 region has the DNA TGCAGCGTGGACCTTGTCAAGGGGACGCAGTATTTT.

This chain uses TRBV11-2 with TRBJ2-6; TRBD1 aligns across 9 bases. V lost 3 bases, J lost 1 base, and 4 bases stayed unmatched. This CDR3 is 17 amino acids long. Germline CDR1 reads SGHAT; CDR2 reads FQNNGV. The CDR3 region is CASSLGQGGSGANVLTF. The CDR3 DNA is TGTGCCAGCAGCTTGGGACAGGGTGGATCTGGGGCCAACGTCCTGACTTTC.

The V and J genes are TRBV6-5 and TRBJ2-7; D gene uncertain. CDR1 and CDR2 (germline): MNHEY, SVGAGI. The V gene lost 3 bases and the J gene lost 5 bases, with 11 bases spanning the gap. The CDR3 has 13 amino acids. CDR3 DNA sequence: TGTGCCAGCAGTTATCCCCCCGTCCACGAGCAGTACTTC. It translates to CASSYPPVHEQYF.

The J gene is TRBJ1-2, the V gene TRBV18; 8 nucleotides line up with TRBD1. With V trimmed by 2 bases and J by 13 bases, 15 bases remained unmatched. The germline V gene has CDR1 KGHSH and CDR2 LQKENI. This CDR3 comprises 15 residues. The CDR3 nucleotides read TGTGCCAGCTCACCAGAGACTCGGGACAGGATAGTCCCCACCTTC. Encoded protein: CASSPETRDRIVPTF.

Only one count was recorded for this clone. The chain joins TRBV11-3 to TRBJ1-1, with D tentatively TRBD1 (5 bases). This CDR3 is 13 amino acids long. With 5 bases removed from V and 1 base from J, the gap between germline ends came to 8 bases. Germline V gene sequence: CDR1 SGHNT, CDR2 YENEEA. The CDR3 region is CASSPTGNTEAFF. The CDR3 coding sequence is TGTGCCAGCAGCCCCACAGGGAACACTGAAGCTTTCTTT.

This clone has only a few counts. The CDR3 is CASSPDRDPYEQYF. The CDR3 nucleotides read TGTGCCAGCAGTCCGGACAGGGACCCCTACGAGCAGTACTTC. The chain is built from TRBV28 and TRBJ2-7; 8 nucleotides agree with TRBD1. The CDR3 covers 14 residues. V lost 5 bases and J lost 2; bases outside the gene matches: 5. Germline assignment: CDR1 MDHEN and CDR2 SYDVKM.

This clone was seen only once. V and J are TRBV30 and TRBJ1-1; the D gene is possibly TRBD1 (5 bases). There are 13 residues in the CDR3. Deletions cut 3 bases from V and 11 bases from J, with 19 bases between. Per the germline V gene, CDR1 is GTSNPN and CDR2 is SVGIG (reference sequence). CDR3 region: CAWSATGTLSAFF. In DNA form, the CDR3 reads TGTGCCTGGAGCGCCACGGGGACTCTGAGCGCTTTCTTT.

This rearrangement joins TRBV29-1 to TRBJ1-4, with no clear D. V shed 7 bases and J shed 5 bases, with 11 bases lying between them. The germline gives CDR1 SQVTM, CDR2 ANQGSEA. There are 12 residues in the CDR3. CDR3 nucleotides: TGCAGCGCCGGGGAGTTAAATGAAAAACTGTTTTTT. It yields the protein CSAGELNEKLFF.

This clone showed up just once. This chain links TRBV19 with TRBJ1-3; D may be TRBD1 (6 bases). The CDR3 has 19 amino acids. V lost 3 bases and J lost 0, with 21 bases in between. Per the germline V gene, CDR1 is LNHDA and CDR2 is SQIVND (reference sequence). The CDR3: CASSMKGDRRISSGNTIYF. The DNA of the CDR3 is TGTGCCAGTAGTATGAAAGGAGACAGGCGAATCAGCTCTGGAAACACCATATATTTT.

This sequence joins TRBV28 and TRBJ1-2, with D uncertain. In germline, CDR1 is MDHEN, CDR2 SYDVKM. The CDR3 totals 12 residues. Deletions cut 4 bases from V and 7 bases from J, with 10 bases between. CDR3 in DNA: TGTGCCAGCAGTTCCATAGAACTTGGCTACACCTTC. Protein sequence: CASSSIELGYTF.

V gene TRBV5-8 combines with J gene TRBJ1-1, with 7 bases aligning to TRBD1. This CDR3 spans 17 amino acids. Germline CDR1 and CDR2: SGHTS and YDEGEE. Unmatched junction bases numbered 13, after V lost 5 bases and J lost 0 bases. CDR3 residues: CASRSYEKTGVNTEAFF. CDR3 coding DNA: TGTGCCAGCAGGTCGTACGAAAAAACAGGGGTGAACACTGAAGCTTTCTTT.

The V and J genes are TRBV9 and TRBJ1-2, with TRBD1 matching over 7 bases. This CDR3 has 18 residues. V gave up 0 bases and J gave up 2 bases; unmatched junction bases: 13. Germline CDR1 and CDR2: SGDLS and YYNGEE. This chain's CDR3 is CASSVGSTGTRRNYGYTF. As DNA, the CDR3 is TGTGCCAGCAGCGTAGGGTCGACAGGGACCAGGAGGAACTATGGCTACACCTTC.

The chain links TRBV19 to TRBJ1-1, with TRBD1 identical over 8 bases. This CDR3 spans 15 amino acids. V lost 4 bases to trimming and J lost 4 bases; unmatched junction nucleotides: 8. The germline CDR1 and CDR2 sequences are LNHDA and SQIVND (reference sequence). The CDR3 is CASSTPGQGGTEAFF. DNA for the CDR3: TGTGCCAGTAGTACCCCCGGACAGGGCGGCACTGAAGCTTTCTTT.

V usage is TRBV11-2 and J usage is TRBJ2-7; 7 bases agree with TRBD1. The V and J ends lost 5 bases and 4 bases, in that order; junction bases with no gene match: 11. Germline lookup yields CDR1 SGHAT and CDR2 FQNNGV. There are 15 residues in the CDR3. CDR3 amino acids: CASSATGEVRYEQYF. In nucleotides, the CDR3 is TGTGCCAGCAGCGCCACAGGGGAAGTAAGATACGAGCAGTACTTC. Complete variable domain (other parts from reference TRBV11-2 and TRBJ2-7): EAGVAQSPRYKIIEKRQSVAFWCNPISGHATLYWYQQILGQGPKLLIQFQNNGVVDDSQLPKDRFSAERLKGVDSTLKIQPAKLEDSAVYLCASSATGEVRYEQYFGPGTRLTVT.

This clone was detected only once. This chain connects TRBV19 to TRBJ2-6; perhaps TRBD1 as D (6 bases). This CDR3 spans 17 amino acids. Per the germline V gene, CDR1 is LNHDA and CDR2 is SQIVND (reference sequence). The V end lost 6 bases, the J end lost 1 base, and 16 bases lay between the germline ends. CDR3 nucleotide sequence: TGTGCCAGTAGCCAACAGGGTTATCAATCTGGGGCCAACGTCCTGACTTTC. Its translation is CASSQQGYQSGANVLTF.

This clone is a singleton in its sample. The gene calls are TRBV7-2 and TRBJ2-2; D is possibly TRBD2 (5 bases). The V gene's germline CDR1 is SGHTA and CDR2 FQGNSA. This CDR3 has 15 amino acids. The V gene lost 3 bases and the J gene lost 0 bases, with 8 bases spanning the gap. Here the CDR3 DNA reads TGTGCCAGCAGCTTGGCGGGCCCGAACACCGGGGAGCTGTTTTTT. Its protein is CASSLAGPNTGELFF.